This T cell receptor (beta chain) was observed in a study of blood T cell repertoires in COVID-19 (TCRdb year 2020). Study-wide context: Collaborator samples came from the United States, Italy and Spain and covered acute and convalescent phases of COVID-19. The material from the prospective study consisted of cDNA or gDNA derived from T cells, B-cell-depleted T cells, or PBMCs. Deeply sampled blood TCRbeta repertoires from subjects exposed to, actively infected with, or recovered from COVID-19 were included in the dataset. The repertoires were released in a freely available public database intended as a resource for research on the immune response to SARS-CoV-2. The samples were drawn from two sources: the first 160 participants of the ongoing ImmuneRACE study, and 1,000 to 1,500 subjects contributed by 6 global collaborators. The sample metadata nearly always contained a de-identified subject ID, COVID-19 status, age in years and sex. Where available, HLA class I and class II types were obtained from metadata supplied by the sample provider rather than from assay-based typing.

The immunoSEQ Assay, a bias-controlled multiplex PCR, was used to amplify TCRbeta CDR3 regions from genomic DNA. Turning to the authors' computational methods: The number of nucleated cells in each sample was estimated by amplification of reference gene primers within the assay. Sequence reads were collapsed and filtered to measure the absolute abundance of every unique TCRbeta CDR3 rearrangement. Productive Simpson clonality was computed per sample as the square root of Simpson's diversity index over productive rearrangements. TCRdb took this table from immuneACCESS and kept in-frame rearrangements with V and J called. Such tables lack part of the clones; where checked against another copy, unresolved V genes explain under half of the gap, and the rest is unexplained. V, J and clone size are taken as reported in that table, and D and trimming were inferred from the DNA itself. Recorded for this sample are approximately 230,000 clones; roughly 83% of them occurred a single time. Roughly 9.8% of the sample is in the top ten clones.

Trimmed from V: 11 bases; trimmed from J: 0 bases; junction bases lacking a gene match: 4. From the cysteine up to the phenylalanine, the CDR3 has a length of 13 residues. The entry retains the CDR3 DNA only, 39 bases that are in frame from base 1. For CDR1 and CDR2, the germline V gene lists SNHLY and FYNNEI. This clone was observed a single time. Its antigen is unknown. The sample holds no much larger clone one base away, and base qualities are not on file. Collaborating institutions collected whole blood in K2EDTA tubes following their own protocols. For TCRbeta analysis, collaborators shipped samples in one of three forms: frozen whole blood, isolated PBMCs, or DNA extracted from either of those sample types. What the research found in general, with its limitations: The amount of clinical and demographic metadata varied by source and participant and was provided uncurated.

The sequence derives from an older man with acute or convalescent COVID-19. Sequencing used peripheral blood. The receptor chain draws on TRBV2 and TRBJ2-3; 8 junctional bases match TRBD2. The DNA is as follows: TGTGCCCTTAAGCGGGGGAGCACAGATACGCAGTATTTT. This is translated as CALKRGSTDTQYF.